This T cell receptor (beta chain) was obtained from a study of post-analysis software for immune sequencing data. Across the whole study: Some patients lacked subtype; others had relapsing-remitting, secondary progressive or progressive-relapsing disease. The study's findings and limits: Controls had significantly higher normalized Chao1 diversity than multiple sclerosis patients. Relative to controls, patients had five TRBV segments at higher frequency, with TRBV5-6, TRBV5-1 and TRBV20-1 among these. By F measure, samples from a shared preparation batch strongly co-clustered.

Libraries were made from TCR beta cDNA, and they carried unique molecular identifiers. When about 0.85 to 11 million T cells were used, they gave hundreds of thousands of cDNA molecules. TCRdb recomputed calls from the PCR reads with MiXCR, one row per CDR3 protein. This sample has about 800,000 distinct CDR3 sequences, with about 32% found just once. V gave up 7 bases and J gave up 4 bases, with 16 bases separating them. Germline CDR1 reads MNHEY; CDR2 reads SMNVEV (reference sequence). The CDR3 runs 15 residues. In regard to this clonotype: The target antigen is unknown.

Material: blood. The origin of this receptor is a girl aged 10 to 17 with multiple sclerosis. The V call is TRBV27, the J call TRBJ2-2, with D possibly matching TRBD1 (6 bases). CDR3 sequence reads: CASMRSRGITGELFF. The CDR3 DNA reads TGTGCCAGCATGAGGAGCAGGGGTATCACCGGGGAGCTGTTTTTT.